Listed below are T cell receptor beta chains from one sample, sequenced in a study of blood T cell repertoires in COVID-19. Libraries were prepared by immunoSEQ multiplex PCR; TCRdb keeps only in-frame clonotypes and omits some of them. The sample has 270,000 or so clones, approximately 91% seen once. Sequences were obtained from peripheral blood. The receptors stem from a woman aged 40 to 49 who had recovered from COVID-19. Each CDR3 is given without its conserved first and last residue. The order of the fields is V gene, CDR3 protein.

>TRBV27
ASSLAGGHANTGELF
>TRBV18
ASSPGGYTGELF
>TRBV18
ASSSPSGTGELF
>TRBV20-1
SASFGGRAPTYEQY
>TRBV2
ASSEWRNQPQH
>TRBV3-1/TRBV3-2
ASSQDQALNTEAF
>TRBV6-5
ASSPPGKLF
>TRBV20-1
SASTGTSGNEQF
>TRBV10-1
ASSGSRDSGANVLT
>TRBV6-5
ASSYSWTGGPGELF
>TRBV3-1/TRBV3-2
ASSPATGSNGYT
>TRBV4-1
ASSTPTGENYGYT
>TRBV7-6
ASSLMGLAGGTYNEQF
>TRBV28
ASPPGASGSTDTQY
>TRBV25-1
ASSKTGGQPQH
>TRBV11-1
ASSLDTSGFEQF
>TRBV7-2
ASSQGSAGGRYEQF
>TRBV10-3
AIAGGREGSYEQY
>TRBV7-9
ASSPTGGSYEQY
>TRBV3-1/TRBV3-2
ASSLLSIAGGGETQY
>TRBV11-2
ASSPDWEETQY
>TRBV5-1
ASSPEGWETQY